A selection of T cell receptor beta chains follows, all from one sample in a study of blood T cell repertoires in COVID-19. Assay: immunoSEQ multiplex PCR; the TCRdb copy retains only in-frame clones and omits some. The table shows about 260,000 clones, with 83% occurring only once. Sequenced: peripheral blood. The receptors derive from a man aged 60 to 69 who had recovered from COVID-19. CDR3s include the opening cysteine and the closing phenylalanine or tryptophan. D genes are given only for firm matches. Some rows mark clone size as missing; the rest say once, few, many or name a class of expanded clone.

D: TRBD2; size: NA; J: TRBJ2-3; V: TRBV19; CDR3: CASSIVGTSGSTDTQYF; DNA: TGTGCCAGTAGTATTGTGGGGACTAGCGGTAGCACAGATACGCAGTATTTT
D: TRBD1; size: NA; J: TRBJ2-1; V: TRBV6-5; CDR3: CASTGTGLHEQFF; DNA: TGTGCCAGCACCGGGACAGGGTTACATGAGCAGTTCTTC
D: NA; size: NA; J: TRBJ2-3; V: TRBV29-1; CDR3: CSVEGHLSDTQYF; DNA: TGCAGCGTTGAGGGCCATCTCTCAGATACGCAGTATTTT
D: NA; size: few; J: TRBJ1-2; V: TRBV7-9; CDR3: CASSWSGPNYGYTF; DNA: TGTGCCAGCAGCTGGAGCGGGCCTAACTATGGCTACACCTTC
D: TRBD1; size: many; J: TRBJ1-5; V: TRBV6-2/TRBV6-3; CDR3: CASSYTFDRGPSRNQPQHF; DNA: TGTGCCAGCAGTTACACCTTCGACAGGGGGCCATCCCGCAATCAGCCCCAGCATTTT
D: NA; size: NA; J: TRBJ2-1; V: TRBV7-2; CDR3: CASSSRGRGASYNEQFF; DNA: TGTGCCAGCAGCTCAAGGGGGAGGGGGGCGAGTTACAATGAGCAGTTCTTC
D: TRBD1; size: NA; J: TRBJ2-7; V: TRBV5-1; CDR3: CASSRRTGGNSYEQYF; DNA: TGCGCCAGCAGCCGGAGGACAGGGGGAAATTCCTACGAGCAGTACTTC
D: TRBD1; size: NA; J: TRBJ1-3; V: TRBV11-3; CDR3: CASSPGQGPGNTIYF; DNA: TGTGCCAGCAGCCCGGGACAGGGGCCTGGAAACACCATATATTTT
D: TRBD1; size: NA; J: TRBJ1-5; V: TRBV19; CDR3: CASSSRTGGPQPQHF; DNA: TGTGCCAGTAGTAGCCGTACAGGGGGCCCTCAGCCCCAGCATTTT
D: NA; size: NA; J: TRBJ2-7; V: TRBV6-5; CDR3: CASSYSLGSQAQQYF; DNA: TGTGCCAGCAGTTACTCGTTGGGCAGCCAGGCCCAGCAGTACTTC
D: NA; size: NA; J: TRBJ2-7; V: TRBV6-5; CDR3: CASKSLSSYEQYF; DNA: TGTGCCAGCAAGAGCTTGAGCTCCTACGAGCAGTACTTC
D: TRBD1; size: NA; J: TRBJ2-1; V: TRBV18; CDR3: CASSPTGTGGGEQFF; DNA: TGTGCCAGCTCCCCGACCGGGACAGGGGGCGGTGAGCAGTTCTTC
D: TRBD2; size: once; J: TRBJ2-1; V: TRBV10-3; CDR3: CAIAGVADNEQFF; DNA: TGTGCCATAGCGGGAGTGGCGGACAATGAGCAGTTCTTC
D: TRBD2; size: NA; J: TRBJ2-3; V: TRBV29-1; CDR3: CSAAPRPGLAGTDTQYF; DNA: TGCAGCGCAGCCCCCCGCCCAGGACTAGCGGGCACAGATACGCAGTATTTT
D: TRBD1; size: NA; J: TRBJ2-7; V: TRBV27; CDR3: CASSLSMGQGVRREQYF; DNA: TGTGCCAGCAGTTTATCGATGGGCCAGGGGGTCCGTCGCGAGCAGTACTTC
D: TRBD1; size: NA; J: TRBJ2-4; V: TRBV19; CDR3: CASTETGGKNIQYF; DNA: TGTGCCAGTACCGAGACAGGGGGGAAAAACATTCAGTACTTC
D: NA; size: NA; J: TRBJ1-1; V: TRBV5-1; CDR3: CASSFRGGNTEAFF; DNA: TGCGCCAGCAGCTTTCGGGGTGGGAACACTGAAGCTTTCTTT
D: NA; size: NA; J: TRBJ2-1; V: TRBV3-1/TRBV3-2; CDR3: CASSQDPTLRGFF; DNA: TGTGCCAGCAGCCAAGATCCAACTCTCCGGGGGTTCTTC
D: NA; size: NA; J: TRBJ1-2; V: TRBV10-3; CDR3: CAIYDPGLPNYGYTF; DNA: TGTGCCATATACGACCCAGGATTGCCTAACTATGGCTACACCTTC
D: NA; size: NA; J: TRBJ2-1; V: TRBV7-2; CDR3: CASSLLAPNEQFF; DNA: TGTGCCAGCAGCTTACTAGCCCCCAATGAGCAGTTCTTC
D: NA; size: once; J: TRBJ2-1; V: TRBV27; CDR3: CASSPSATYNEQFF; DNA: TGTGCCAGCAGTCCTAGCGCCACCTACAATGAGCAGTTCTTC
D: NA; size: NA; J: TRBJ1-6; V: TRBV4-2; CDR3: CASSQVGGNSPLHF; DNA: TGTGCCAGCAGCCAAGTGGGGGGTAACTCACCCCTCCACTTT
D: NA; size: NA; J: TRBJ2-7; V: TRBV6-5; CDR3: CASSQHSYEQYF; DNA: TGTGCCAGCAGTCAACACAGCTACGAGCAGTACTTC
D: NA; size: NA; J: TRBJ2-7; V: TRBV6-5; CDR3: CASSRIGGDEQYF; DNA: TGTGCCAGCAGCCGGATTGGAGGGGACGAGCAGTACTTC
D: TRBD1; size: NA; J: TRBJ1-1; V: TRBV5-6; CDR3: CASSLQQGRRTEAFF; DNA: TGTGCCAGCAGCTTGCAACAGGGGAGACGAACTGAAGCTTTCTTT
D: TRBD1; size: once; J: TRBJ1-5; V: TRBV20-1; CDR3: CSASPQGTPGQPQHF; DNA: TGCAGTGCTAGTCCACAGGGGACTCCGGGACAGCCCCAGCATTTT
D: TRBD1; size: NA; J: TRBJ1-3; V: TRBV5-1; CDR3: CASGTGGRRNTIYF; DNA: TGCGCCAGCGGGACAGGGGGCCGAAGAAACACCATATATTTT
D: TRBD2; size: NA; J: TRBJ2-1; V: TRBV7-3; CDR3: CASSPTLLAGGSYNEQFF; DNA: TGTGCCAGCAGCCCTACCCTCTTAGCGGGGGGCTCCTACAATGAGCAGTTCTTC
D: TRBD1; size: NA; J: TRBJ2-1; V: TRBV3-1/TRBV3-2; CDR3: CASSLMMGQGFYNEQFF; DNA: TGTGCCAGCAGCCTTATGATGGGACAGGGGTTCTACAATGAGCAGTTCTTC
D: NA; size: once; J: TRBJ2-7; V: TRBV6-5; CDR3: CASSYSKAGEQYF; DNA: TGTGCCAGCAGTTACTCGAAGGCGGGCGAGCAGTACTTC
D: NA; size: NA; J: TRBJ1-2; V: TRBV11-2; CDR3: CASSLDGDRNLGYGYTF; DNA: TGTGCCAGCAGCTTAGATGGAGACAGGAACTTAGGCTATGGCTACACCTTC
D: TRBD2; size: NA; J: TRBJ2-1; V: TRBV7-2; CDR3: CASSRSGGAGNEQFF; DNA: TGTGCCAGCAGCCGGAGCGGGGGGGCTGGCAATGAGCAGTTCTTC
D: NA; size: NA; J: TRBJ2-7; V: TRBV4-1; CDR3: CASSQELGLGEYF; DNA: TGCGCCAGCAGCCAAGAACTGGGCCTCGGGGAGTACTTC
D: NA; size: NA; J: TRBJ1-6; V: TRBV5-1; CDR3: CASSLVTGVSSPLHF; DNA: TGCGCCAGCAGCTTGGTAACCGGGGTTAGTTCACCCCTCCACTTT
D: NA; size: NA; J: TRBJ2-7; V: TRBV7-6; CDR3: CASSLTNLGRLYF; DNA: TGTGCCAGCAGCTTAACGAATCTTGGCAGGTTGTACTTC
D: NA; size: NA; J: TRBJ2-1; V: TRBV27; CDR3: CASSQIGGGEYNEQFF; DNA: TGTGCCAGCAGCCAAATTGGGGGGGGCGAGTACAATGAGCAGTTCTTC
D: NA; size: NA; J: TRBJ1-5; V: TRBV7-9; CDR3: CASSPSGGINYGNQPQHF; DNA: TGTGCCAGCAGCCCCTCGGGGGGCATTAATTATGGCAATCAGCCCCAGCATTTT
D: TRBD1; size: NA; J: TRBJ1-5; V: TRBV10-2; CDR3: CASRPSGTGRGNQPQHF; DNA: TGCGCCAGCAGACCTTCCGGGACAGGACGGGGCAATCAGCCCCAGCATTTT
D: NA; size: NA; J: TRBJ1-2; V: TRBV30; CDR3: CAWSVSLAVLGYTF; DNA: TGTGCCTGGAGTGTAAGCCTTGCGGTGTTGGGCTACACCTTC
D: TRBD2; size: NA; J: TRBJ2-1; V: TRBV14; CDR3: CASRRTSVDEQFF; DNA: TGTGCCAGCAGAAGGACTAGTGTTGATGAGCAGTTCTTC
D: NA; size: NA; J: TRBJ2-7; V: TRBV5-5; CDR3: CASSLFQGGYEQYF; DNA: TGTGCCAGCAGCTTATTCCAGGGGGGATACGAGCAGTACTTC